The source of this TCR beta chain is a study of Graves' ophthalmopathy and Graves' hyperthyroidism. Looking at the study overall: Stable hyperthyroidism was defined by absence of ophthalmopathy within 18 months of follow-up.

The germline V gene encodes CDR1 SGHTA and CDR2 FQGTGA. V was pared by 2 bases and J by 2 bases, with 13 bases between. This CDR3 spans 16 amino acids. Hyperthyroidism patients, all newly diagnosed, had under 2 months' duration and ages of 18 to 65. Additional autoimmune diseases, uncontrolled infections, pregnancy or lactation disqualified patients. RNA transcripts yielded amplified TCR beta CDR3 regions. RT-PCR with HTBI primers came first, then second-round multiplex PCR. One entry per CDR3 protein results from TCRdb running MiXCR on the multiplex PCR reads. Among some 1.1 million distinct CDR3 sequences listed, around a third were seen once.

The TCR comes from an adult man with Graves' hyperthyroidism. Sequences were obtained from peripheral blood or thyroid tissue (not recorded which). V usage is TRBV7-3 and J usage is TRBJ1-5, with D unresolved. CDR3 bases: TGTGCCAGCAGCTTACGGGATCATAAAGGCAATCAGCCCCAGCATTTT. Protein product: CASSLRDHKGNQPQHF.